This T cell receptor beta chain was profiled in a study of T-cell reconstitution after alpha-beta-depleted transplantation in children. General study results and limits: Expanded graft clones, several hundred of them, were reportedly the source of alpha-beta T cells about two months after transplant. Where some patients showed high TCRbeta diversity at day 60, it came from recipient T cells and thymic progenitors that had survived.

The ends were cut back, 8 bases at V and 4 bases at J, with 11 bases in the middle. This CDR3 is 13 amino acids long. The germline V gene encodes CDR1 MDHEN and CDR2 SYDVKM. Turning to this clonotype: Its antigen is as yet unknown.

Preparing the TCRbeta library involved the use of unique molecular identifiers. MiXCR, applied by TCRdb to the PCR reads, yields one record per CDR3 protein. The sample contains approximately 500,000 distinct CDR3 sequences, 25% to 30% of which appear only once. The input for sequencing was PBMCs, taken before TCRalphabeta/CD19-depleted stem cell transplant. This sequence joins TRBV28 and TRBJ2-2, with D perhaps assigned TRBD1 or TRBD2 (5 bases each). The clonotype comes from a boy in the first two years of life with Wiskott-Aldrich syndrome, due to receive a stem cell transplant. The CDR3 DNA reads TGTGCCAGCCGCCCAGGGACCACCGGGGAGCTGTTTTTT. This gives the protein CASRPGTTGELFF.